Listed here are 21 T cell receptor beta chains from one sample, sequenced in a study of identical twins. From the 5' RACE reads, TCRdb called clonotypes with MiXCR, one entry per CDR3 protein. Of fewer than 250,000 distinct CDR3 sequences listed, roughly 7% were seen once; the top ten hold around 3.4%. This same sample was also part of a study on yellow fever vaccine responses in identical twins.

What was sequenced was memory (CD45RO+) T cells sorted from blood. The receptors come from a woman between 18 and 29 years old in good health.

The gene calls are TRBV4-1 and TRBJ1-6; no firm D call. Trimming removed 4 bases from V and 1 base from J, with 23 bases in between. Germline V gene sequence: CDR1 MGHRA, CDR2 YSYEKL. The CDR3 is 20 residues long. The CDR3 coding sequence is TGCGCCAGCAGCCTGAAGGGTGAATCTGGGTCTTTGTCCTATAATTCACCCCTCCACTTT. This codes for CASSLKGESGSLSYNSPLHF.

This clonotype was seen more than once but under ten times. The J gene is TRBJ2-3, the V gene TRBV15, with 7 bases matching TRBD2. V gave up 0 bases and J gave up 4 bases; unmatched junction bases: 1. CDR1 LNHNV and CDR2 YYDKDF come from the germline V gene (reference sequence). The CDR3 extends over 14 amino acids. This CDR3 is CATSRDRGADTQYF. CDR3 DNA: TGTGCCACCAGCAGAGATCGGGGGGCAGATACGCAGTATTTT.

At least ten counts were recorded for this clonotype. The chain links TRBV5-1 to TRBJ2-1; 8 bases line up with TRBD1. Germline-derived CDR1 and CDR2 are SGHRS and YFSETQ. The length of the CDR3 is 15 residues. J was trimmed by 6 bases and V by 0 bases; bases with no gene match: 5. The CDR3 sequence is CASSLEQGGRNEQFF. CDR3 in DNA: TGCGCCAGCAGCTTGGAACAGGGGGGTCGCAATGAGCAGTTCTTC.

The V and J genes are TRBV6-5 and TRBJ2-1; 10 bases are shared with TRBD2. The CDR3 covers 14 residues. V gave up 4 bases and J gave up 9 bases; unmatched junction bases: 6. CDR1 is MNHEY, CDR2 SVGAGI, per germline. DNA of the CDR3: TGTGCCAGCAGTTCCCGTAGCGGGAGGATTGAGCAGTTCTTC. Its protein product is CASSSRSGRIEQFF.

This clonotype was detected a few times. The chain employs TRBV20-1 and TRBJ2-1; D is unresolved. V was clipped by 5 bases and J by 0 bases, with 8 bases between them. The CDR3 consists of 13 residues. Germline CDR1 reads DFQATT; CDR2 reads SNEGSKA (reference sequence). CDR3 sequence reads: CSAPGNSYNEQFF. CDR3 coding DNA: TGCAGTGCTCCGGGCAACTCCTACAATGAGCAGTTCTTC.

This clonotype was counted a few times. This sequence joins TRBV7-9 and TRBJ1-1; D perhaps matches TRBD1 (5 bases). This CDR3 contains 15 residues. V gave up 5 bases and J gave up 5 bases, with 18 bases separating them. Germline values: CDR1 SEHNR, CDR2 FQNEAQ (reference sequence). Written as DNA, the CDR3 is TGTGCCAGCAGCACTAGAGAGGGGAAGGGGACTGAAGCTTTCTTT. Protein product: CASSTREGKGTEAFF. Full variable domain (rest looked up from reference TRBV7-9 and TRBJ1-1): DTGVSQNPRHKITKRGQNVTFRCDPISEHNRLYWYRQTLGQGPEFLTYFQNEAQLEKSRLLSDRFSAERPKGSFSTLEIQRTEQGDSAMYLCASSTREGKGTEAFFGQGTRLTVV.

This chain connects TRBV27 to TRBJ2-7, with D maybe TRBD1 (5 bases). CDR1 and CDR2 (germline): MNHEY, SMNVEV (reference sequence). CDR3 length equals 13 residues. V was cut by 4 bases and J by 3 bases, with 10 bases left in between. DNA of the CDR3: TGTGCCAGCAGTTACGCAGGGTTCTACGAGCAGTACTTC. Amino acids: CASSYAGFYEQYF.

This clonotype was observed a handful of times. The V and J genes are TRBV3-1 and TRBJ2-5; a weak D match, TRBD2 (6 bases). This CDR3 is 15 amino acids long. Germline V gene sequence: CDR1 LGHDT, CDR2 YNNKEL (reference sequence). V was pared by 4 bases and J by 5 bases, with 17 bases between. The CDR3 region has the DNA TGTGCCAGCAGCCTCGGTGCCACCCGGGGGGAGACCCAGTACTTC. Protein product: CASSLGATRGETQYF.

The J gene is TRBJ2-2, the V gene TRBV20-1; 7 bases align to TRBD2. The trim removed 3 bases at V and 7 bases at J, leaving 8 bases unmatched. The CDR3 spans 14 residues. Germline CDR1 DFQATT, CDR2 SNEGSKA (reference sequence). CDR3 bases: TGCAGTGCTAGGGTGAGGCTAGCGGACGGGGAGCTGTTTTTT. Protein product: CSARVRLADGELFF.

This clonotype appeared many times. The gene calls are TRBV20-1 and TRBJ2-7; 14 nucleotides match TRBD2. Germline lookup yields CDR1 DFQATT and CDR2 SNEGSKA (reference sequence). J was trimmed by 3 bases and V by 3 bases; bases with no gene match: 4. This CDR3 has 15 amino acids. As DNA, the CDR3 is TGCAGTGCTAGGGGACTAGCGGGAGACGACTACGAGCAGTACTTC. Amino acids: CSARGLAGDDYEQYF.

This clonotype was seen ten or more times. V is TRBV28 and J is TRBJ2-3; 7 nucleotides agree with TRBD1. CDR1 is MDHEN and CDR2 is SYDVKM in the germline V gene. J lost 0 bases, V lost 1 base, and 4 bases had no gene match. The CDR3 consists of 16 residues. As DNA, the CDR3 is TGTGCCAGCAGTTTATCCCGACAGGGAAGCACAGATACGCAGTATTTT. This codes for CASSLSRQGSTDTQYF.

This clonotype occurred many times. The rearrangement joins TRBV10-3 to TRBJ2-5, with 9 bases aligning to TRBD1. The CDR3 is made up of 14 amino acids. Unmatched junction bases numbered 1, after V lost 2 bases and J lost 3 bases. Germline V gene sequence: CDR1 ENHRY, CDR2 SYGVKD. CDR3 sequence (DNA): TGTGCCATCAGTGAGGGACAGGGGAAAGAGACCCAGTACTTC. Translation: CAISEGQGKETQYF.

This clonotype occurred a few times. The chain carries TRBV5-1 and TRBJ2-2; possibly TRBD1 for D (5 bases). The CDR3 has 15 amino acids. The germline gives CDR1 SGHRS, CDR2 YFSETQ. Trimming shortened V by 3 bases and J by 1 base, and 10 bases separated the two germline ends. The CDR3 DNA is TGCGCCAGCAGCTGGGGCGACAGGAACACCGGGGAGCTGTTTTTT. This translates into CASSWGDRNTGELFF.

This clonotype was observed once. The rearrangement joins TRBV7-6 to TRBJ2-6; TRBD2 agrees at 8 bases. This CDR3 region has 18 residues. Trimming at V came to 5 bases and at J to 0 bases, leaving 9 bases not matched to a gene. Germline values: CDR1 SGHVS, CDR2 FNYEAQ. The CDR3 bases are TGTGCCAGCAGCCGGGACGGCAGCGGGAGCTCTGGGGCCAACGTCCTGACTTTC. This codes for CASSRDGSGSSGANVLTF.

The J gene is TRBJ2-1, the V gene TRBV12-3 or TRBV12-4; 10 bases are a match to TRBD2. The CDR3 covers 15 residues. J gave up 8 bases and V 0 bases, and 4 bases lay outside the gene matches. CDR3 residues: CASSLATSGDDEQFF. For the CDR3, the DNA is TGTGCCAGCAGTTTAGCAACTAGCGGGGACGATGAGCAGTTCTTC.

V gene TRBV6-1 combines with J gene TRBJ1-1; D might be TRBD1 (6 bases). Trimming removed 4 bases at V and 4 bases at J, with 10 bases between. This CDR3 contains 13 residues. Germline loops: CDR1 MNHNS, CDR2 SASEGT. The CDR3 protein is CASSGAGATEAFF. The CDR3 DNA follows: TGTGCCAGCAGTGGGGCGGGGGCCACTGAAGCTTTCTTT.

There are many counts of this clonotype. The chain links TRBV6-1 to TRBJ2-7, with TRBD1 matching 7 bases. The CDR3 sequence is 14 residues long. Germline CDR1 MNHNS, CDR2 SASEGT. V shed 6 bases, J shed 4 bases, and the junction held 9 bases outside the gene matches. This CDR3 is CASSEPTGWYEQYF. CDR3 nucleotide sequence: TGTGCCAGCAGCGAACCGACAGGGTGGTACGAGCAGTACTTC.

This clonotype was seen at least ten times. The chain employs TRBV5-1 and TRBJ2-5; 11 positions agree with TRBD2. CDR3 length: 15 amino acids. V gave up 1 base and J gave up 1 base; unmatched junction bases: 0. Germline V gene data show CDR1 as SGHRS and CDR2 as YFSETQ. CDR3 in DNA: TGCGCCAGCAGCTTGACTAGCGGGGGCCAAGAGACCCAGTACTTC. It yields the protein CASSLTSGGQETQYF.

A few counts support this clonotype. This chain joins TRBV6-1 and TRBJ1-4; 7 bases fit TRBD1. CDR1 is MNHNS, CDR2 SASEGT, per germline. CDR3 length: 13 amino acids. J lost 8 bases, V lost 6 bases, and 6 bases had no gene match. The CDR3 coding sequence is TGTGCCAGCAGCGCCGGGACAGTCGAAAAACTGTTTTTT. It yields the protein CASSAGTVEKLFF.

This clonotype was detected a few times. This chain links TRBV20-1 with TRBJ1-1; D is perhaps TRBD1 (6 bases). The V gene lost 0 bases and the J gene lost 5 bases, with 13 bases spanning the gap. Germline V lookup: CDR1 DFQATT, CDR2 SNEGSKA (reference sequence). The CDR3 runs 14 residues. The CDR3 loop reads CSARDMGAWTEAFF. The CDR3 coding sequence is TGCAGTGCTAGAGATATGGGGGCATGGACTGAAGCTTTCTTT.

Ten or more counts support this clonotype. This sequence joins TRBV6-5 and TRBJ2-1, with D perhaps matching TRBD1 (6 bases). The CDR3 totals 16 residues. The V gene lost 2 bases and the J gene lost 0 bases, with 11 bases spanning the gap. Per the germline V gene, CDR1 is MNHEY and CDR2 is SVGAGI. CDR3 protein: CASSYRIGGSYNEQFF. CDR3 in DNA: TGTGCCAGCAGTTACCGAATAGGGGGCTCCTACAATGAGCAGTTCTTC.